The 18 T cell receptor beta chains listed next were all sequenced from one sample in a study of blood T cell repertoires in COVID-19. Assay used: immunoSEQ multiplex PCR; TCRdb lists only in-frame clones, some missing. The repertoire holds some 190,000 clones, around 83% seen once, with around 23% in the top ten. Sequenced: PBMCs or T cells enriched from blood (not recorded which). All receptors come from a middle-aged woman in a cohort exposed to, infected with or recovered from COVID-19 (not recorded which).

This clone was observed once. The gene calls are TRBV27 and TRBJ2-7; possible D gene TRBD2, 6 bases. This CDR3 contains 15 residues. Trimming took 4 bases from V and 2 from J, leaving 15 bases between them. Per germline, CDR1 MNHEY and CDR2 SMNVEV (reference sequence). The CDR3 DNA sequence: TGTGCCAGCAGTTATGGAGGGAAGGCGACCTACGAGCAGTACTTC. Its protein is CASSYGGKATYEQYF.

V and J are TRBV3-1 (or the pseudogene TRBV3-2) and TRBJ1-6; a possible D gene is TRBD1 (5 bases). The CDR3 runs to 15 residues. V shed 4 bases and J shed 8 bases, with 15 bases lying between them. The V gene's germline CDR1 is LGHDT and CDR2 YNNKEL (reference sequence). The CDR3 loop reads CASSPIGGDHSPLHF. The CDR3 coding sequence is TGTGCCAGCAGCCCAATTGGGGGGGACCATTCACCCCTCCACTTT.

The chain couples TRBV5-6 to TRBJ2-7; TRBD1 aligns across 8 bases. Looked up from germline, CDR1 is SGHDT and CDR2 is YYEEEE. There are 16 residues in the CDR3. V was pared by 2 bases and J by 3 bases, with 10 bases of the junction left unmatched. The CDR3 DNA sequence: TGTGCCAGCAGCTTACCCGGGACAGGCCACCTCTACGAGCAGTACTTC. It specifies CASSLPGTGHLYEQYF.

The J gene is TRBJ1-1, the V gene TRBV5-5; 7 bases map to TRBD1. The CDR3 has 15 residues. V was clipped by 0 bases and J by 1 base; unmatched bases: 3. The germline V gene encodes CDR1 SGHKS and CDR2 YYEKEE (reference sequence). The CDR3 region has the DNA TGTGCCAGCAGCTTGGGACAGGGTCGGAACACTGAAGCTTTCTTT. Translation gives CASSLGQGRNTEAFF.

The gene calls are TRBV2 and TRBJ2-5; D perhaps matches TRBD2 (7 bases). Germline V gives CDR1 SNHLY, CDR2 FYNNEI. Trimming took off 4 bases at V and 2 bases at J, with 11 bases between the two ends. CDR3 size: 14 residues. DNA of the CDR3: TGTGCCAGCAGTGGCGGGGGCCTACAAGAGACCCAGTACTTC. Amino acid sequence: CASSGGGLQETQYF.

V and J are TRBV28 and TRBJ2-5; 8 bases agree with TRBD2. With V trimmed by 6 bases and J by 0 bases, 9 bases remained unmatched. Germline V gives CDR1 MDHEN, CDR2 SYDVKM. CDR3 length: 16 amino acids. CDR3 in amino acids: CASSGGLRGDQETQYF. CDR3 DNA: TGTGCCAGCAGCGGGGGCCTGCGGGGGGACCAAGAGACCCAGTACTTC.

CDR3 DNA: TGTGCCAGCAGCCCCAGCGGCGGATACCACTATGGCTACACCTTC. Translated, it gives CASSPSGGYHYGYTF. This rearrangement joins TRBV3-1 (or the pseudogene TRBV3-2) to TRBJ1-2; the D is unclear. The CDR3 consists of 15 residues. CDR1 is LGHDT and CDR2 is YNNKEL in the germline V gene (reference sequence). Trimming pared 4 bases from V and 3 bases from J, leaving 15 bases between.

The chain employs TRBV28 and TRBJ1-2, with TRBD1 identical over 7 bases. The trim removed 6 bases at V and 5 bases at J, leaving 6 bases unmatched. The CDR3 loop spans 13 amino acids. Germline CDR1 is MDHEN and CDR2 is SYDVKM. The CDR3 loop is CASRWDRGYGYTF. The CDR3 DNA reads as TGTGCCAGCAGATGGGACAGAGGATATGGCTACACCTTC.

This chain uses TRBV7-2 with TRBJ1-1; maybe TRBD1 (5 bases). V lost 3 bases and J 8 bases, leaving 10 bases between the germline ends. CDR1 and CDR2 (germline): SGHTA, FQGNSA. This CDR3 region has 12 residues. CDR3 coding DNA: TGTGCCAGCAGCTTGGCGGGACCCGAAGCTTTCTTT. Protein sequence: CASSLAGPEAFF.

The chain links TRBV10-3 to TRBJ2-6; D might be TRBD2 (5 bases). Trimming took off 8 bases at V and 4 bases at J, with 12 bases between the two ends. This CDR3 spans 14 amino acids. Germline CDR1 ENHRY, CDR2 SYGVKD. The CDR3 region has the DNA TGTGCCATCGCAAGGGAGCCGGGGGCCAACGTCCTGACTTTC. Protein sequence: CAIAREPGANVLTF.

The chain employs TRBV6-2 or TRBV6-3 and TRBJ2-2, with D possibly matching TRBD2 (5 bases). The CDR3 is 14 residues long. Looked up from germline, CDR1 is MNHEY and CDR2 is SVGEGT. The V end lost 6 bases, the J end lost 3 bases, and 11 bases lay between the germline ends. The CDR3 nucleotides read TGTGCCAGCAGCGGTTTTAGCGACACCGGGGAGCTGTTTTTT. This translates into CASSGFSDTGELFF.

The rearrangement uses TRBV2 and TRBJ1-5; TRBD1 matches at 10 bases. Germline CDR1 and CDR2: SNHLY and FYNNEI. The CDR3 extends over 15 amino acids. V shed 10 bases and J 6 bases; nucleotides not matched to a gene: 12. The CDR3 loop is CATQKGQGMFQPQHF. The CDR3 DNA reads TGTGCCACCCAGAAGGGACAGGGGATGTTTCAGCCCCAGCATTTT.

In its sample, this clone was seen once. CDR3: CASGPGQGAAYGYTF. CDR3 DNA: TGTGCCAGCGGACCCGGACAGGGAGCCGCATATGGCTACACCTTC. J is TRBJ1-2 and V is TRBV3-1 (or the pseudogene TRBV3-2), with 8 bases fitting TRBD1. The germline V gene has CDR1 LGHDT and CDR2 YNNKEL (reference sequence). V shed 8 bases and J 5 bases; nucleotides not matched to a gene: 13. The CDR3 runs to 15 residues.

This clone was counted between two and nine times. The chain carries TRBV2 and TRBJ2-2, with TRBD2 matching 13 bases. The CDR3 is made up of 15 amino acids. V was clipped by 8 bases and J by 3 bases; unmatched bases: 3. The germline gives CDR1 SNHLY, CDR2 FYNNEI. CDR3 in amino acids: CASLGLAGHTGELFF. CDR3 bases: TGTGCCAGCTTGGGACTAGCGGGACACACCGGGGAGCTGTTTTTT.

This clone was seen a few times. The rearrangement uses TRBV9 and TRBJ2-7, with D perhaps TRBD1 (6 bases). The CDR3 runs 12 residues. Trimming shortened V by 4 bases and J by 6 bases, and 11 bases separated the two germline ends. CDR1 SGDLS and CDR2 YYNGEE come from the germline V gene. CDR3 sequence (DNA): TGTGCCAGCAGCCCAGGGGAAGGCGAGCAGTACTTC. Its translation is CASSPGEGEQYF.

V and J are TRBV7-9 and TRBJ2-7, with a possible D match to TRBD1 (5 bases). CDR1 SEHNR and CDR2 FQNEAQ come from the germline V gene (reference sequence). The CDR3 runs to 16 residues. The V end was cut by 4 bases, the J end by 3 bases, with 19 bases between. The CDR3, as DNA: TGTGCCAGCAGCTCCATTACAGGTAACGAATACTACGAGCAGTACTTC. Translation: CASSSITGNEYYEQYF.

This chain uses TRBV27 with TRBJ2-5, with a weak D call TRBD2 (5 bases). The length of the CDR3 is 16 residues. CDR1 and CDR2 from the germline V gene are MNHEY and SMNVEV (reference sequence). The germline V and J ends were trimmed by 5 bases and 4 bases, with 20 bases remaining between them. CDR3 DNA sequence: TGTGCCAGCAGTGCCCTAACGGGATCCAGGAGAGAGACCCAGTACTTC. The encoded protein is CASSALTGSRRETQYF.

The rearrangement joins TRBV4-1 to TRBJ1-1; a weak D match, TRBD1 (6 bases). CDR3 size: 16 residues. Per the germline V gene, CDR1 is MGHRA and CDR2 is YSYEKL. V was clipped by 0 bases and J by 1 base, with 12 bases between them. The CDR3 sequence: CASSQDVGAPNTEAFF. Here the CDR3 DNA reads TGCGCCAGCAGCCAAGATGTGGGGGCCCCGAACACTGAAGCTTTCTTT.